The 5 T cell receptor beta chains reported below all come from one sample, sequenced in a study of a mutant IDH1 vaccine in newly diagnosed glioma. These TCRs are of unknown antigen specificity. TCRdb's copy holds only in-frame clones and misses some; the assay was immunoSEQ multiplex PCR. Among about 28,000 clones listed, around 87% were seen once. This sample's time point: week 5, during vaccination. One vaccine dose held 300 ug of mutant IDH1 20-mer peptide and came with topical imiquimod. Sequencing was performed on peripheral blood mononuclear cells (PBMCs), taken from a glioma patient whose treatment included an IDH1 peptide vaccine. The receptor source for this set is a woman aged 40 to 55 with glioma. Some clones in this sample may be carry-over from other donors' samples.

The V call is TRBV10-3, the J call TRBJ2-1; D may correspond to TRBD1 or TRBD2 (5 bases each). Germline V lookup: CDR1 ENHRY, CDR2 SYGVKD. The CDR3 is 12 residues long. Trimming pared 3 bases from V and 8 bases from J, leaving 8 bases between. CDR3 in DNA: TGTGCCATCAGTGATTTGGGGGATGAGCAGTTCTTC. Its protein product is CAISDLGDEQFF.

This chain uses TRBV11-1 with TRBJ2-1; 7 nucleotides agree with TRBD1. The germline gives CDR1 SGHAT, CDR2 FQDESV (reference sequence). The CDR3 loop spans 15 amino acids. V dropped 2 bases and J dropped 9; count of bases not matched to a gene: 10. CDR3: CASSLNRGQQGEQFF. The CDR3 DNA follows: TGTGCCAGCAGCTTAAACAGGGGCCAACAAGGTGAGCAGTTCTTC.

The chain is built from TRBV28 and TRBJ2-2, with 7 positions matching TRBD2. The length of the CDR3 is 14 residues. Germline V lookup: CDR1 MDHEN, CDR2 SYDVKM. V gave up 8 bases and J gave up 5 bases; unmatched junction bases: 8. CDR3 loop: CASLGEGGTGELFF. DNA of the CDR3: TGTGCCAGCCTCGGGGAGGGCGGAACCGGGGAGCTGTTTTTT.

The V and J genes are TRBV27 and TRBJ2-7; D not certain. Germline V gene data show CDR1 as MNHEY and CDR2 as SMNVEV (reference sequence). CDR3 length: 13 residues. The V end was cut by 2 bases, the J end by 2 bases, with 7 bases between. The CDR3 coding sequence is TGTGCCAGCAGTTTAACCGCCACCTACGAGCAGTACTTC. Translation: CASSLTATYEQYF.

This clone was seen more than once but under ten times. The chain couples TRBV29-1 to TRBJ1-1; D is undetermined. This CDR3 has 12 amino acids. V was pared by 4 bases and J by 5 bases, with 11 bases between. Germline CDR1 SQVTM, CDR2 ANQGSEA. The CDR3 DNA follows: TGCAGCGTTGTTCCCGGGTCTACTGAAGCTTTCTTT. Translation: CSVVPGSTEAFF.